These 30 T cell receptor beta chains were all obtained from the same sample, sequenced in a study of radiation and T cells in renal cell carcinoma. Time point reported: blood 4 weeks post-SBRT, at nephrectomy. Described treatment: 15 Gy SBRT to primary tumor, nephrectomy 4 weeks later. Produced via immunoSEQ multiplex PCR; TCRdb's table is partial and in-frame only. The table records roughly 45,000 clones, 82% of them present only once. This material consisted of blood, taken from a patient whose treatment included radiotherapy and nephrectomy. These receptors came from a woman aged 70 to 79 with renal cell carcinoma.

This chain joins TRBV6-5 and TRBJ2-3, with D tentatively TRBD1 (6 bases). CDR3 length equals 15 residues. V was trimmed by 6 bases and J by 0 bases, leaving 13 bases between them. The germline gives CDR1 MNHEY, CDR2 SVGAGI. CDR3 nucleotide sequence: TGTGCCAGCAGCAGGACAGTAACTAGCACAGATACGCAGTATTTT. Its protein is CASSRTVTSTDTQYF.

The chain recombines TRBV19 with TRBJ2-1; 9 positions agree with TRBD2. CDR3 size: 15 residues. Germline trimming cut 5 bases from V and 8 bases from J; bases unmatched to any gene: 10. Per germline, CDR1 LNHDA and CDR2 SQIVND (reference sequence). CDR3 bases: TGTGCCAGTAGTGATTCCGGGACTAGCATCCATGAGCAGTTCTTC. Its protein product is CASSDSGTSIHEQFF.

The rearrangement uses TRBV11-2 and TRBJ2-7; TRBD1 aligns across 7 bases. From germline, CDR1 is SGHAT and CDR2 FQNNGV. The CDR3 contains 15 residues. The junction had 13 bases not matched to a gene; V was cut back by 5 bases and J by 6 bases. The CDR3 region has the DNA TGTGCCAGCAGCCGGACAGGAGGTCGGAGTGGCGAGCAGTACTTC. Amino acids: CASSRTGGRSGEQYF.

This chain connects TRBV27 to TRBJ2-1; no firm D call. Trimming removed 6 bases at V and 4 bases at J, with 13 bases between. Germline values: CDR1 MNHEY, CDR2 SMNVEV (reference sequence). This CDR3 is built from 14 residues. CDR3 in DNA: TGTGCCAGCAGCCTCGGGTTTCCTTACAATGAGCAGTTCTTC. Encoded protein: CASSLGFPYNEQFF.

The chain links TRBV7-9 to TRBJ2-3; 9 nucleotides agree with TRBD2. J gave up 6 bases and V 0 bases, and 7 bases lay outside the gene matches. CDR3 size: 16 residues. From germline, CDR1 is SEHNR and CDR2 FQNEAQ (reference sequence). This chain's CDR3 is CASSLALTAGGDTQYF. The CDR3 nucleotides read TGTGCCAGCAGCTTAGCGCTAACAGCGGGAGGTGATACGCAGTATTTT. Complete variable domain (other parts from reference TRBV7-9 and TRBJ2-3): DTGVSQNPRHKITKRGQNVTFRCDPISEHNRLYWYRQTLGQGPEFLTYFQNEAQLEKSRLLSDRFSAERPKGSFSTLEIQRTEQGDSAMYLCASSLALTAGGDTQYFGPGTRLTVL.

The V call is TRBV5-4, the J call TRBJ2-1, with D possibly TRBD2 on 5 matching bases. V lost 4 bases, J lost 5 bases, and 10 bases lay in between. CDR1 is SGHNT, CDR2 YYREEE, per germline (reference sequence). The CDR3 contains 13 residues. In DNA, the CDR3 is TGTGCCAGCAGCCCGGACTGGAACAATGAGCAGTTCTTC. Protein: CASSPDWNNEQFF.

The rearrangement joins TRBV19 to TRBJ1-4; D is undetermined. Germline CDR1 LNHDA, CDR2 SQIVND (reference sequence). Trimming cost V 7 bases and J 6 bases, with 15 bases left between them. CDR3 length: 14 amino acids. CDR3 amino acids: CASTQRPGDEKLFF. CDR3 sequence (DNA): TGTGCCAGTACCCAAAGGCCCGGGGATGAAAAACTGTTTTTT.

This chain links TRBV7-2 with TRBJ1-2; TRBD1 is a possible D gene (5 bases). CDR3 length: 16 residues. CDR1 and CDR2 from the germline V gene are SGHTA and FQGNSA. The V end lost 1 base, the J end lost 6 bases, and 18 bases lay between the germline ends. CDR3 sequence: CASSLGRTGPIHGYTF. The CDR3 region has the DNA TGTGCCAGCAGCTTAGGCCGAACAGGCCCCATCCATGGCTACACCTTC.

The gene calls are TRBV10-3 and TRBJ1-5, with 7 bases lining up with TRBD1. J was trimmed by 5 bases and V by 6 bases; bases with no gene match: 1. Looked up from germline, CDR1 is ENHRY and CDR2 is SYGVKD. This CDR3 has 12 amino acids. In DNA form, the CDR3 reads TGTGCCATCAGCACAGGGGATCAGCCCCAGCATTTT. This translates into CAISTGDQPQHF.

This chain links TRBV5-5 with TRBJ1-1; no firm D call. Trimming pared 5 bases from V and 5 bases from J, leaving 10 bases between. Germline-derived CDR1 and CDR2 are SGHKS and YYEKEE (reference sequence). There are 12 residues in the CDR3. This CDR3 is CASSQQWTEAFF. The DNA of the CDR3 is TGTGCCAGCAGTCAACAATGGACTGAAGCTTTCTTT.

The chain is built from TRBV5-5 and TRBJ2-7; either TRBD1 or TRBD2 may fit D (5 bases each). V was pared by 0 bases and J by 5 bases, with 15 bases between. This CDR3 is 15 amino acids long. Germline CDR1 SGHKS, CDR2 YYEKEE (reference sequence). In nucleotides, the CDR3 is TGTGCCAGCAGCTTGGAAGGACGGGACCTCCACGAGCAGTACTTC. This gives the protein CASSLEGRDLHEQYF.

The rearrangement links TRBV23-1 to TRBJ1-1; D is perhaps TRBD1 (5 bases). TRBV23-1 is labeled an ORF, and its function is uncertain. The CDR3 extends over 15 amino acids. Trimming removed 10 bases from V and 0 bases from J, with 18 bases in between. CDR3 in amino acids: CATWGLVGMNTEAFF. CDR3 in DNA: TGCGCCACCTGGGGCTTGGTCGGGATGAACACTGAAGCTTTCTTT.

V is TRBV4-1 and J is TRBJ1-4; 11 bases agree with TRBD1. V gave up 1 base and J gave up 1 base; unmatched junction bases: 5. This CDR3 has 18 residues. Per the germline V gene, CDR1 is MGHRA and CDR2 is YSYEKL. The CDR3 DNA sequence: TGCGCCAGCAGCCAAGCGGACAGGGGGCGAGGAACTAATGAAAAACTGTTTTTT. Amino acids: CASSQADRGRGTNEKLFF.

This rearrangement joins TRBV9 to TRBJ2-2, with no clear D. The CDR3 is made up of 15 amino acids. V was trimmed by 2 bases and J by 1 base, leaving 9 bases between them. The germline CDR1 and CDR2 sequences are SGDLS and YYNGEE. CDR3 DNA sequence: TGTGCCAGCAGCGTGGACGGATTGAACACCGGGGAGCTGTTTTTT. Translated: CASSVDGLNTGELFF.

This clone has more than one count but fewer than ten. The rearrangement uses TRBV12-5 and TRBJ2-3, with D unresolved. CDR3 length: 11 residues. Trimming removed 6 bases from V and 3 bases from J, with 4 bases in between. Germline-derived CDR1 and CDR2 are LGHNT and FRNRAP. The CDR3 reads CASGKTDTQYF. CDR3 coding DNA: TGTGCTAGTGGAAAGACAGATACGCAGTATTTT.

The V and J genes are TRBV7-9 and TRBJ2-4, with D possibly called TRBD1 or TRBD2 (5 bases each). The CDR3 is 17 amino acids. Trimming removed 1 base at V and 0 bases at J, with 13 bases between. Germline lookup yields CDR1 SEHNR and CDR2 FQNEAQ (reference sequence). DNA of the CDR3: TGTGCCAGCAGCTTAGAACGGGGCGAACTAGCCAAAAACATTCAGTACTTC. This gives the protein CASSLERGELAKNIQYF.

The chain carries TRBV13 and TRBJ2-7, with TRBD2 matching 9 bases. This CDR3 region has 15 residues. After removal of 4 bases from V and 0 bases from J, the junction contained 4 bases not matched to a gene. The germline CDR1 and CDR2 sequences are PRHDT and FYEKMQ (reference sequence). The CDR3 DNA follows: TGTGCCAGCAGCTCGAGGACTAGCGACTCCTACGAGCAGTACTTC. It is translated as CASSSRTSDSYEQYF.

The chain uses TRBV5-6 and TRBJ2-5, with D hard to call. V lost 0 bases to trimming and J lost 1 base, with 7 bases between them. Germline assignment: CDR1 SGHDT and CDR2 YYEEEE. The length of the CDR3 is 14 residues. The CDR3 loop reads CASSLVVSQETQYF. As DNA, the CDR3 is TGTGCCAGCAGCTTGGTAGTGAGCCAAGAGACCCAGTACTTC.

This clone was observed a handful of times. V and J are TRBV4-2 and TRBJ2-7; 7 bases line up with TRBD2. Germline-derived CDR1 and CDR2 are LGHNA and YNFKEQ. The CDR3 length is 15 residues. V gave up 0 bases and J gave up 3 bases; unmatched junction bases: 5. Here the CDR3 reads CASSQDMLAVYEQYF. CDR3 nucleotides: TGTGCCAGCAGCCAAGATATGCTAGCGGTCTACGAGCAGTACTTC.

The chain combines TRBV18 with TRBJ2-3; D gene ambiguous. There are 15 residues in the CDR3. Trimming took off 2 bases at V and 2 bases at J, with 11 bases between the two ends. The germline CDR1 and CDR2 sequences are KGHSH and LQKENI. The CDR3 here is CASSPNQAVTDTQYF. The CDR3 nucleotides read TGTGCCAGCTCACCAAATCAGGCAGTCACAGATACGCAGTATTTT.

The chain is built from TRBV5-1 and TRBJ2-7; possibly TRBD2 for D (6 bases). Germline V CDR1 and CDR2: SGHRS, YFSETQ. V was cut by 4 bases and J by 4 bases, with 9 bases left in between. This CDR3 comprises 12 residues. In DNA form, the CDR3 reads TGCGCCAGCAGCCGGGGGAGATACGAGCAGTACTTC. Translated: CASSRGRYEQYF.

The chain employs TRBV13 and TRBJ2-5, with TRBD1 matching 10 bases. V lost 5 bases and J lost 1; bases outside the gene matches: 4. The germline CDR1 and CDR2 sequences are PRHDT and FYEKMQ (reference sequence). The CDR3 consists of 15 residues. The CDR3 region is CASSPRDRGQETQYF. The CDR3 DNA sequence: TGTGCCAGCAGCCCCCGGGACAGGGGCCAAGAGACCCAGTACTTC.

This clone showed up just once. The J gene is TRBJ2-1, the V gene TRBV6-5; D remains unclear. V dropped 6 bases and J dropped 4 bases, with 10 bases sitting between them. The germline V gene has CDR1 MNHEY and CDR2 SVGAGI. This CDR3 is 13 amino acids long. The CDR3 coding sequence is TGTGCCAGCAGGCGCGGTTTTTACAATGAGCAGTTCTTC. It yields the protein CASRRGFYNEQFF.

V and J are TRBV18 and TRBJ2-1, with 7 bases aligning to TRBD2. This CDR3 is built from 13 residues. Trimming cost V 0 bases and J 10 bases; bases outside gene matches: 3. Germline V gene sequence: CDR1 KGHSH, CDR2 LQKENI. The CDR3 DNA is TGTGCCAGCTCACCACCGAGGGGAGGGGAGCAGTTCTTC. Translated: CASSPPRGGEQFF.

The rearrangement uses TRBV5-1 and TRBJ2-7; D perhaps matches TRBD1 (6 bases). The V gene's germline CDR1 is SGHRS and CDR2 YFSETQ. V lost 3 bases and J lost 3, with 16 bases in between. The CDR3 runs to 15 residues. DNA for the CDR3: TGCGCCAGCAGCTCGTTACAGGGAAGGGGCTACGAGCAGTACTTC. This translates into CASSSLQGRGYEQYF.

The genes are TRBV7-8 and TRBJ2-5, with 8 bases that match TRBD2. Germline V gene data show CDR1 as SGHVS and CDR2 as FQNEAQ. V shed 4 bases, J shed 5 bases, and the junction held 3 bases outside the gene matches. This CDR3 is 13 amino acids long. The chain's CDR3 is CASSSTSVETQYF. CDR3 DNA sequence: TGTGCCAGCAGCTCGACTAGCGTGGAGACCCAGTACTTC.

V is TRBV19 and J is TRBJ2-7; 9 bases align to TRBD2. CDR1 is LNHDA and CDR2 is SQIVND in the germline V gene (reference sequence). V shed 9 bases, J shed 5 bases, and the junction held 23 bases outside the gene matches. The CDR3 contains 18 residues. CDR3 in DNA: TGTGCCAGCCTACACTGGTCTAGCGGGAAACCTAGGAGCCACGAGCAGTACTTC. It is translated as CASLHWSSGKPRSHEQYF.

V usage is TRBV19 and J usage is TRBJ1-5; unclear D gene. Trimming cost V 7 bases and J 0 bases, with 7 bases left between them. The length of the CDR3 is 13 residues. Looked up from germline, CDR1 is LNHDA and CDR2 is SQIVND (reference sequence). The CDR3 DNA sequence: TGTGCCAGTACTCGGTATAGCAATCAGCCCCAGCATTTT. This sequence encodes CASTRYSNQPQHF.

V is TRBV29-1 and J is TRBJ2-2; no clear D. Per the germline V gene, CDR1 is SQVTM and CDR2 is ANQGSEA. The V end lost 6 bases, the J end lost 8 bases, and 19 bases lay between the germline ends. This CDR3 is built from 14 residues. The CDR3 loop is CSVTHSSLGGELFF. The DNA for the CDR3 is TGCAGCGTGACCCACAGTAGCTTAGGAGGGGAGCTGTTTTTT.

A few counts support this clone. The CDR3 sequence: CSARDIQTQYF. Here the CDR3 DNA reads TGCAGTGCTAGAGATATACAGACCCAGTACTTC. J is TRBJ2-5 and V is TRBV20-1; no firm D call. This CDR3 is built from 11 residues. Germline-derived CDR1 and CDR2 are DFQATT and SNEGSKA (reference sequence). Deletions cut 0 bases from V and 6 bases from J, with 5 bases between.